This T cell receptor (beta chain) appears in the sequencing data of a study of T cell responses to AZD1222 COVID-19 vaccine. Findings and caveats of the study: In a largely white British group with more females than males, clonal diversity was possibly underestimated. Two doses of AZD1222 preceded a rise in Spike-specific TCR breadth and depth.

Clones were sequenced by immunoSEQ multiplex PCR, and TCRdb holds only the in-frame ones, with some missing. The sample lists about 180,000 clones, 92% seen once, with around 1.9% in the top ten. CDR3 size: 16 residues. The germline V gene has CDR1 ENHRY and CDR2 SYGVKD. V gave up 3 bases and J gave up 7 bases; unmatched junction bases: 12. Both about-4-week and about-12-week second-dose recipients were combined. In the case of this clone: Its specificity is unknown.

The source material was peripheral blood, sampled 28 days after the second AZD1222 dose. The rearrangement uses TRBV10-3 and TRBJ2-3; TRBD1 matches 8 bases. This sequence originates from an adult who received the AZD1222 COVID-19 vaccine. CDR3 in amino acids: CAISDSTGQGGYTQYF. CDR3 sequence (DNA): TGTGCCATCAGTGATAGTACCGGACAGGGCGGTTATACGCAGTATTTT.